This TCR beta chain is drawn from a study of control samples from healthy donors and cancer patients. Clones were read by immunoSEQ multiplex PCR, and TCRdb kept only the in-frame ones, dropping some. The sample includes about 55,000 clones, approximately 86% of them seen just once. Germline-derived CDR1 and CDR2 are MNHEY and SMNVEV (reference sequence). Between the trimmed V and J ends, which lost 1 base and 2 bases, there was a span of 5 bases. The CDR3 sequence is 13 residues long. This chain links TRBV27 with TRBJ1-1; D ambiguous. The sequenced sample was blood. The receptor was isolated from a man aged 45-65 years in good health. CDR3 residues: CASSLLTNTEAFF. CDR3 in DNA: TGTGCCAGCAGTTTATTAACCAACACTGAAGCTTTCTTT.